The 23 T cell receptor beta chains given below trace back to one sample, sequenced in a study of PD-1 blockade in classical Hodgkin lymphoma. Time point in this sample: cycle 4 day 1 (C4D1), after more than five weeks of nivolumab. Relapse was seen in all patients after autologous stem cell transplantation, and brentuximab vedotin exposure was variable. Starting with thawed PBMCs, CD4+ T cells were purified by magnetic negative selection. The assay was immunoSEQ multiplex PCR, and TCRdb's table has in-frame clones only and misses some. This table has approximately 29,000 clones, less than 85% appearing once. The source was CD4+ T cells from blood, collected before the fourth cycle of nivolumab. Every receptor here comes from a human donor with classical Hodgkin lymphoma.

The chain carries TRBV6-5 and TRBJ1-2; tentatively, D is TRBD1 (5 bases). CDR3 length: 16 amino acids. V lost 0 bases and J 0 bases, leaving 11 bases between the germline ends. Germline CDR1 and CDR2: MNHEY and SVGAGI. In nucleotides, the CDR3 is TGTGCCAGCAGTTACTCTGGGGGAGGGACTAACTATGGCTACACCTTC. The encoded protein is CASSYSGGGTNYGYTF.

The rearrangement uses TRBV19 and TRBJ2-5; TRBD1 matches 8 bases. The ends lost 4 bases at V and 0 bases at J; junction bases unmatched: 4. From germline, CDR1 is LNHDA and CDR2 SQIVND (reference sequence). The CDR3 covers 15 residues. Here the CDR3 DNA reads TGTGCCAGTAGTAGCTGGACAGGGTACCAAGAGACCCAGTACTTC. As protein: CASSSWTGYQETQYF.

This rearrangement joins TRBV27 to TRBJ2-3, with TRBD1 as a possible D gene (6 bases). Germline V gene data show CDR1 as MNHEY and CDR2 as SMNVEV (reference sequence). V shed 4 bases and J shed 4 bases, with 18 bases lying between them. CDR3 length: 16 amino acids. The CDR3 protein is CASSYFAGWGPDTQYF. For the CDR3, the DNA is TGTGCCAGCAGTTATTTCGCAGGGTGGGGGCCAGATACGCAGTATTTT.

The CDR3 DNA reads TGTGCCAGCTCACCTTCGACAGGCTTAATGCTCTCCTACGAGCAGTACTTC. Protein sequence: CASSPSTGLMLSYEQYF. The V gene is TRBV18, the J gene TRBJ2-7; D may be TRBD1 (6 bases). The CDR3 spans 17 residues. CDR1 is KGHSH and CDR2 is LQKENI in the germline V gene. V gave up 3 bases and J gave up 0 bases, with 18 bases separating them.

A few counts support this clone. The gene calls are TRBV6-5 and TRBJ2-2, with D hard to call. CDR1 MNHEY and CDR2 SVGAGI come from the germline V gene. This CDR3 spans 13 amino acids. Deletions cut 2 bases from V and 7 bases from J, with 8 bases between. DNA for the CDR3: TGTGCCAGCAGTTACCGCGTTCGCGGGGAGCTGTTTTTT. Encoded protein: CASSYRVRGELFF.

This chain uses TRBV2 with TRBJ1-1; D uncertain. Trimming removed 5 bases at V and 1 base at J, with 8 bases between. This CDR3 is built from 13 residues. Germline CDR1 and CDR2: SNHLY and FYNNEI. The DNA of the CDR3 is TGTGCCAGCAGTTATGGGGAGAACACTGAAGCTTTCTTT. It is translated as CASSYGENTEAFF. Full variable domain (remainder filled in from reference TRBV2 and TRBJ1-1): EPEVTQTPSHQVTQMGQEVILRCVPISNHLYFYWYRQILGQKVEFLVSFYNNEISEKSEIFDDQFSVERPDGSNFTLKIRSTKLEDSAMYFCASSYGENTEAFFGQGTRLTVV.

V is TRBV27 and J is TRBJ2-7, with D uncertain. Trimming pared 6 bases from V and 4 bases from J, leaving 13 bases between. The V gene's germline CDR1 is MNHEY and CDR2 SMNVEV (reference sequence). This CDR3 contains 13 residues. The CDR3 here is CASSPNEVYEQYF. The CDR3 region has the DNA TGTGCCAGCAGCCCAAACGAAGTTTACGAGCAGTACTTC.

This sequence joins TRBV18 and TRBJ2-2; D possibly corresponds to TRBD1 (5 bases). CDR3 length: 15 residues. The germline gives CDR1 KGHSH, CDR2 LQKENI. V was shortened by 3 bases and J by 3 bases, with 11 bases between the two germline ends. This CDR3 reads CASSPGLGDTGELFF. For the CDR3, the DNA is TGTGCCAGCTCACCGGGGCTTGGGGACACCGGGGAGCTGTTTTTT.

The CDR3 DNA follows: TGCAGCGTTATAACTGACAGGGCCTCTGGAAACACCATATATTTT. Amino acids: CSVITDRASGNTIYF. This chain connects TRBV29-1 to TRBJ1-3; TRBD1 agrees at 7 bases. CDR3 size: 15 residues. The V gene end was trimmed by 5 bases and the J gene end by 0 bases; junction bases not matched to a gene: 7. Germline CDR1 is SQVTM and CDR2 is ANQGSEA.

As DNA, the CDR3 is TGTGCCAGCAGCACCGGGACTAGCGGTTCCTACAATGAGCAGTTCTTC. Its protein is CASSTGTSGSYNEQFF. This chain connects TRBV5-4 to TRBJ2-1, with 11 bases identical to TRBD2. Germline lookup yields CDR1 SGHNT and CDR2 YYREEE (reference sequence). CDR3 length: 16 amino acids. The V gene end was trimmed by 4 bases and the J gene end by 1 base; junction bases not matched to a gene: 4.

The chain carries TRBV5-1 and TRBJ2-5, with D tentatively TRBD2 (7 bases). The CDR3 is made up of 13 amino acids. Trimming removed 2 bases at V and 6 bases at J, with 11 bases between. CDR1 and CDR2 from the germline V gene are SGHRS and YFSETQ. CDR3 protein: CASSFTGGQTQYF. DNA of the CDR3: TGCGCCAGCAGCTTTACCGGGGGGCAGACCCAGTACTTC.

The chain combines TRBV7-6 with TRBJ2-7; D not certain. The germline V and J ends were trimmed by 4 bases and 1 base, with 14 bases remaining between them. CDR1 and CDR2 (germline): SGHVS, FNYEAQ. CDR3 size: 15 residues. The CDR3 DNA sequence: TGTGCCAGCAGCTACGATGACACCCTGTCCTACGAGCAGTACTTC. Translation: CASSYDDTLSYEQYF.

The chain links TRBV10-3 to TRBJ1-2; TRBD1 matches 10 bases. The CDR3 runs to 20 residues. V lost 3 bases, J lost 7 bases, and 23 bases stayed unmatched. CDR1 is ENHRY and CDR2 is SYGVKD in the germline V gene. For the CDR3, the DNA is TGTGCCATCAGTGAAATTGGTACCGGGACAGGGGACAGTAGGGATTCTGGCTACACCTTC. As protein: CAISEIGTGTGDSRDSGYTF.

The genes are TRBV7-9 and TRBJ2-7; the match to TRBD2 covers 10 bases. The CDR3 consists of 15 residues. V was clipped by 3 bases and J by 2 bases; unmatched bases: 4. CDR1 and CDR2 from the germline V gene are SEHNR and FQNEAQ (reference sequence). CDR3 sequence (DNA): TGTGCCAGCAGCTTCACGCTAGCGGGAGCCTACGAGCAGTACTTC. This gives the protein CASSFTLAGAYEQYF.

The CDR3 is CASSQDKGRVNTEAFF. The CDR3 DNA follows: TGCGCCAGCAGCCAAGATAAAGGCAGGGTGAACACTGAAGCTTTCTTT. V and J are TRBV4-1 and TRBJ1-1; weak D call: TRBD1 (5 bases). This CDR3 has 16 amino acids. V was trimmed by 0 bases and J by 0 bases, leaving 11 bases between them. CDR1 and CDR2 (germline): MGHRA, YSYEKL.

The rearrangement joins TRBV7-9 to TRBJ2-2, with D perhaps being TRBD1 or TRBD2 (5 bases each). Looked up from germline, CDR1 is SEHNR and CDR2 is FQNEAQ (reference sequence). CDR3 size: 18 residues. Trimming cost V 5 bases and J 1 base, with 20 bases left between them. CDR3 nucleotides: TGTGCCAGCAGCACTATTTCCGGGACCGACGGGAACACCGGGGAGCTGTTTTTT. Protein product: CASSTISGTDGNTGELFF. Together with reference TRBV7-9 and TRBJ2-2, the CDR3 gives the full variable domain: DTGVSQNPRHKITKRGQNVTFRCDPISEHNRLYWYRQTLGQGPEFLTYFQNEAQLEKSRLLSDRFSAERPKGSFSTLEIQRTEQGDSAMYLCASSTISGTDGNTGELFFGEGSRLTVL.

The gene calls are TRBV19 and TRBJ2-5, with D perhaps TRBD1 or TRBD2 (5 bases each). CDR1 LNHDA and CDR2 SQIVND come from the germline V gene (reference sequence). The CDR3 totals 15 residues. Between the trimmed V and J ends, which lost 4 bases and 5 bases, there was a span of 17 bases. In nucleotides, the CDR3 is TGTGCCAGTAGTAGAGGAAGACAGCGAGGGGAGACCCAGTACTTC. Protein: CASSRGRQRGETQYF. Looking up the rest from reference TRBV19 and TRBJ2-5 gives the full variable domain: DGGITQSPKYLFRKEGQNVTLSCEQNLNHDAMYWYRQDPGQGLRLIYYSQIVNDFQKGDIAEGYSVSREKKESFPLTVTSAQKNPTAFYLCASSRGRQRGETQYFGPGTRLLVL.

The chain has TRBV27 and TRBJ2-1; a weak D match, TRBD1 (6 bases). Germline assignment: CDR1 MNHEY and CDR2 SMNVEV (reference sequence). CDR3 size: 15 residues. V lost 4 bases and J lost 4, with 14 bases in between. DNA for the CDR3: TGTGCCAGCAGTTCTGCGGCAGGGGCTTACAATGAGCAGTTCTTC. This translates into CASSSAAGAYNEQFF.

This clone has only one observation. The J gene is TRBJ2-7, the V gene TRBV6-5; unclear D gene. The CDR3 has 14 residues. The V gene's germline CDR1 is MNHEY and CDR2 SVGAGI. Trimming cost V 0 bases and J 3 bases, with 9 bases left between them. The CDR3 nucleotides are TGTGCCAGCAGTTACTCCAAGTTCAGCTACGAGCAGTACTTC. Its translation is CASSYSKFSYEQYF.

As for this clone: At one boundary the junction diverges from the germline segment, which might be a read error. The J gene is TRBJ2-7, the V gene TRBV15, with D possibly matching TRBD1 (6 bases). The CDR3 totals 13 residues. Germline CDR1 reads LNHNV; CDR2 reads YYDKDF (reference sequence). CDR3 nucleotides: TGTGCCACCAGCAAAACCATGCGACAGGAACTCAACTTC. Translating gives CATSKTMRQELNF.

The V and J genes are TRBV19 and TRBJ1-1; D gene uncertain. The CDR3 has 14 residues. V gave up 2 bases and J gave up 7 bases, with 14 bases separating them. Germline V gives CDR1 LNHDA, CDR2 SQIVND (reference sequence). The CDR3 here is CASSIWEGRGEAFF. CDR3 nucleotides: TGTGCCAGTAGTATATGGGAGGGCCGCGGTGAAGCTTTCTTT.

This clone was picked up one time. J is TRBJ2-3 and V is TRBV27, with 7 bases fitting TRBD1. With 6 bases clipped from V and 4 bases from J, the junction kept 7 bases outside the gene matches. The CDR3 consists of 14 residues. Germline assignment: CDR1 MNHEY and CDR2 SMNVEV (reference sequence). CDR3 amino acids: CASRGTDYSDTQYF. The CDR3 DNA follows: TGTGCCAGCAGGGGGACAGATTATTCAGATACGCAGTATTTT.

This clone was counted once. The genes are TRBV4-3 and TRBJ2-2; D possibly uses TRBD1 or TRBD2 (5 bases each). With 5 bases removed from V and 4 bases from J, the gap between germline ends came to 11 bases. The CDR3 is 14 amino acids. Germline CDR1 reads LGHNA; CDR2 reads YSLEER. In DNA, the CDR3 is TGCGCCAGCAGCAATCGGGACCTCACCGGGGAGCTGTTTTTT. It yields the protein CASSNRDLTGELFF.